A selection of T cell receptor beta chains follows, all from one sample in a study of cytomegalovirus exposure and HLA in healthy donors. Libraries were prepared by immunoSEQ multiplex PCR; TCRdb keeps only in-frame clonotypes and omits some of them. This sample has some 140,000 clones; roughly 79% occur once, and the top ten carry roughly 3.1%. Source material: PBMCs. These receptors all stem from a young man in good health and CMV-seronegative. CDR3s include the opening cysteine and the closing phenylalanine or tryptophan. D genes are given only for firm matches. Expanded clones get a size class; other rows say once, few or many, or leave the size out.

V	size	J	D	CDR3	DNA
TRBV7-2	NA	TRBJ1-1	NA	CASSWGRQNTEAFF	TGTGCCAGCAGCTGGGGCCGGCAGAACACTGAAGCTTTCTTT
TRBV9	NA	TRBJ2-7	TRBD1	CASSAGTGTYEQYF	TGTGCCAGCAGTGCCGGGACAGGGACCTACGAGCAGTACTTC
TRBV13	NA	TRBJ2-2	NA	CASSFPPSNTGELFF	TGTGCCAGCAGCTTTCCCCCCTCGAACACCGGGGAGCTGTTTTTT
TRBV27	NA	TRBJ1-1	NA	CASSLRGQSLAFF	TGTGCCAGCAGTTTGAGAGGACAGAGTCTAGCTTTCTTT
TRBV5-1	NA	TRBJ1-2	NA	CASTTGIGYGYTF	TGCGCCAGCACGACAGGAATTGGCTATGGCTACACCTTC
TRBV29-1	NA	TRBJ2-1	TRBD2	CSVESVGLAGYNEQFF	TGCAGCGTTGAATCGGTTGGACTAGCGGGATACAATGAGCAGTTCTTC
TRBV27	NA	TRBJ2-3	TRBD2	CASSLTSGGARTDTQYF	TGTGCCAGCAGTTTAACTAGCGGGGGGGCAAGGACAGATACGCAGTATTTT
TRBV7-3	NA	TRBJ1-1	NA	CASSLTSQAVPTEAFF	TGTGCCAGCAGCTTAACCTCGCAGGCTGTTCCCACTGAAGCTTTCTTT
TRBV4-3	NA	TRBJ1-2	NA	CASSQLEEAIRGYTF	TGCGCCAGCAGCCAACTCGAGGAGGCCATCCGAGGCTACACCTTC
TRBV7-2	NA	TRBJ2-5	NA	CASSLTDLETQYF	TGTGCCAGCAGCTTAACTGACTTGGAGACCCAGTACTTC
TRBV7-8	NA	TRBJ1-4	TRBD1	CASSLNGQGTNEKLFF	TGTGCCAGCAGCTTAAACGGACAGGGGACTAATGAAAAACTGTTTTTT
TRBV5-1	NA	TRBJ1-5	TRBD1	CASSDGTGGGQPQHF	TGCGCCAGCAGCGATGGGACAGGGGGAGGTCAGCCCCAGCATTTT
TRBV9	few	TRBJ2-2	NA	CASSIQGYTGELFF	TGTGCCAGCAGCATACAGGGTTACACCGGGGAGCTGTTTTTT
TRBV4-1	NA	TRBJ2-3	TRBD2	CASSQEAGAGDTQYF	TGCGCCAGCAGCCAAGAGGCGGGAGCCGGGGATACGCAGTATTTT
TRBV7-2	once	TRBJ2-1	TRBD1	CASSYRDSRNSYNEQFF	TGTGCCAGCAGCTACCGGGACAGTCGTAACTCCTACAATGAGCAGTTCTTC
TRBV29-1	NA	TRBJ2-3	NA	CSVETEKEAITQYF	TGCAGCGTTGAGACTGAGAAGGAGGCTATAACGCAGTATTTT